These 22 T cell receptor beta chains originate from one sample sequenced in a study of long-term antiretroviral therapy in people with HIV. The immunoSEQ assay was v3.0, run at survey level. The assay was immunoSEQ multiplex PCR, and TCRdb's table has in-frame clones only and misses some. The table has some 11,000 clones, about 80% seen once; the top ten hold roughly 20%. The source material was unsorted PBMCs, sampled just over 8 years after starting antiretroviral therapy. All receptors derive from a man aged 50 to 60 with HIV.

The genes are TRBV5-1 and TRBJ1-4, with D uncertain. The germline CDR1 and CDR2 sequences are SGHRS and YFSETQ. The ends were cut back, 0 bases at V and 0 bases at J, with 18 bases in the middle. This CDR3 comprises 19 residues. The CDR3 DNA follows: TGCGCCAGCAGCTTGGATTCTCTCGGGTATTCGGCAACTAATGAAAAACTGTTTTTT. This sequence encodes CASSLDSLGYSATNEKLFF.

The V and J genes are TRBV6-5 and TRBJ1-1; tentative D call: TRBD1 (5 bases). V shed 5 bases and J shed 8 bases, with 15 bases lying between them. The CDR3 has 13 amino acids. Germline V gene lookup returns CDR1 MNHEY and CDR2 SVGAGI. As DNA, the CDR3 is TGTGCCAGCAGTGCCTACAGGAATTACGAAGCTTTCTTT. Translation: CASSAYRNYEAFF.

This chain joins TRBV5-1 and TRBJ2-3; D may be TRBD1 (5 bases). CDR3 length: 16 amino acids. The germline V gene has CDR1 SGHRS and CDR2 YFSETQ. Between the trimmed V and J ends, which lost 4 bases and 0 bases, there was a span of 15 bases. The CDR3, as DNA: TGCGCCAGCAGCAACCCGACAGAGGAGAGCACAGATACGCAGTATTTT. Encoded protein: CASSNPTEESTDTQYF.

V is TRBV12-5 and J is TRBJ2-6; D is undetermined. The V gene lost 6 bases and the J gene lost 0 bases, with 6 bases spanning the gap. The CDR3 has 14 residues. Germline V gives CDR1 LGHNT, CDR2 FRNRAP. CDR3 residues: CASGQTSGANVLTF. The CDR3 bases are TGTGCTAGTGGACAGACCTCTGGGGCCAACGTCCTGACTTTC.

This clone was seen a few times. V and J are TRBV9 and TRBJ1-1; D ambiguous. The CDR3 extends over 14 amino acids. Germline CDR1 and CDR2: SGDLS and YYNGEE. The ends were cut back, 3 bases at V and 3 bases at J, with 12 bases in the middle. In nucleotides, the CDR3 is TGTGCCAGCAGCGAGGGAAACGGGGACACTGAAGCTTTCTTT. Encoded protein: CASSEGNGDTEAFF.

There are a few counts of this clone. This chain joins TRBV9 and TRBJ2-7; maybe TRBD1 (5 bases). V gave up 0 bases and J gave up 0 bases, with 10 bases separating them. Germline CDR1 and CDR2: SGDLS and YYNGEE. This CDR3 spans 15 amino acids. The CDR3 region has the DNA TGTGCCAGCAGCGTAGGGCAGGGTCCCTCCTACGAGCAGTACTTC. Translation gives CASSVGQGPSYEQYF.

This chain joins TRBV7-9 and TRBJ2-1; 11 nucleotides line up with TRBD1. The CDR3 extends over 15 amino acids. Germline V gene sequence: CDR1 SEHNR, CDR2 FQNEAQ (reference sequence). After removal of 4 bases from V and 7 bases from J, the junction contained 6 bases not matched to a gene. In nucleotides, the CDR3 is TGTGCCAGCAGCTCTTGGACAGGGGGCACGAATGAGCAGTTCTTC. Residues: CASSSWTGGTNEQFF.

The DNA of the CDR3 is TGTGCCAGCTTATCGGGGTGGAAGGGCGAGCAGTACTTC. Protein sequence: CASLSGWKGEQYF. This chain links TRBV6-6 with TRBJ2-7, with D perhaps TRBD2 (5 bases). This CDR3 region has 13 residues. Germline V gene sequence: CDR1 MNHNY, CDR2 SVGAGI (reference sequence). Trimming took off 8 bases at V and 6 bases at J, with 17 bases between the two ends.

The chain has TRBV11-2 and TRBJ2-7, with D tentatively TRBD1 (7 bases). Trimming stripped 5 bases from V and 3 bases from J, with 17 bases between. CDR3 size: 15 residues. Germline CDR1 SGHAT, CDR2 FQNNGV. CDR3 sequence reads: CASSPIGGTVYEQYF. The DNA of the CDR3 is TGTGCCAGCAGCCCGATAGGGGGGACAGTCTACGAGCAGTACTTC.

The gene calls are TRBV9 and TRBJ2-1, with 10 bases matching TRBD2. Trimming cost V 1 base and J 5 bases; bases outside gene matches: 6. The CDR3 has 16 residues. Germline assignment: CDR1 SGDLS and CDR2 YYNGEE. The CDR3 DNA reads TGTGCCAGCAGCGTACTCCTAGCGGGGGAGGACAATGAGCAGTTCTTC. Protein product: CASSVLLAGEDNEQFF.

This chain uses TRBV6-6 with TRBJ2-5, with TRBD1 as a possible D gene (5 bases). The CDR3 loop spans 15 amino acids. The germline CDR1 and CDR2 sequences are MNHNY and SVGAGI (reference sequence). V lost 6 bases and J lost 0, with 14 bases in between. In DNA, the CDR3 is TGTGCCAGCAGCGATCCGACAGATTACCAAGAGACCCAGTACTTC. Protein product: CASSDPTDYQETQYF.

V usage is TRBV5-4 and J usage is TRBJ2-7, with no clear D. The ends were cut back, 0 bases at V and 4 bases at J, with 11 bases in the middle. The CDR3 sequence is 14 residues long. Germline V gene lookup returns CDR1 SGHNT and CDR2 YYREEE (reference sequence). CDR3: CASSLGGSDYEQYF. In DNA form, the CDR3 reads TGTGCCAGCAGCTTGGGGGGAAGCGATTACGAGCAGTACTTC. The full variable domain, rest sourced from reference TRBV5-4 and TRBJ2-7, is ETGVTQSPTHLIKTRGQQVTLRCSSQSGHNTVSWYQQALGQGPQFIFQYYREEENGRGNFPPRFSGLQFPNYSSELNVNALELDDSALYLCASSLGGSDYEQYFGPGTRLTVT.

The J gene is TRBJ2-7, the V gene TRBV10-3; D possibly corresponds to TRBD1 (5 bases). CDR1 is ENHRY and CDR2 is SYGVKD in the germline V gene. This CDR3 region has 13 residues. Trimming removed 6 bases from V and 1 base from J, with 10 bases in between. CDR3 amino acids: CAIRDRASYEQYF. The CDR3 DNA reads TGTGCCATCAGAGACAGAGCGTCCTACGAGCAGTACTTC.

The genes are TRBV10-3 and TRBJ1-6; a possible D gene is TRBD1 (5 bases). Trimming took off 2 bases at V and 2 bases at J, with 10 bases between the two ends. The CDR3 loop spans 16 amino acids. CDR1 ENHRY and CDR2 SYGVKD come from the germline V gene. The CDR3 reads CAISEGTVAYNSPLHF. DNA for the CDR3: TGTGCCATCAGTGAGGGGACGGTAGCCTATAATTCACCCCTCCACTTT.

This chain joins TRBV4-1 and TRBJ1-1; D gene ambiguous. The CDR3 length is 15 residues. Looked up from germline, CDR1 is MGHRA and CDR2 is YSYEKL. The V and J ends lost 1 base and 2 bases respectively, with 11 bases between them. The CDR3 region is CASSQVAQFNTEAFF. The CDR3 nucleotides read TGCGCCAGCAGCCAAGTAGCGCAGTTTAACACTGAAGCTTTCTTT.

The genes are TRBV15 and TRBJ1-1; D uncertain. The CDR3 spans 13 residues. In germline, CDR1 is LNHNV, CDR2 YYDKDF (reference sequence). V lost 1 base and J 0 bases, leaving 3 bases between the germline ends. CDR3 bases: TGTGCCACCAGCAGAGGGTTGAACACTGAAGCTTTCTTT. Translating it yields CATSRGLNTEAFF.

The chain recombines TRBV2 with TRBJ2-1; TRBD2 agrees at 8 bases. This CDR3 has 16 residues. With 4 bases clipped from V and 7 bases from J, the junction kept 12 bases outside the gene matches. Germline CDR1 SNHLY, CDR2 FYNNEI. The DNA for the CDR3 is TGTGCCAGCAGTGTTAGTCGGGGGGGGTCAAGGAATGAGCAGTTCTTC. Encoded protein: CASSVSRGGSRNEQFF.

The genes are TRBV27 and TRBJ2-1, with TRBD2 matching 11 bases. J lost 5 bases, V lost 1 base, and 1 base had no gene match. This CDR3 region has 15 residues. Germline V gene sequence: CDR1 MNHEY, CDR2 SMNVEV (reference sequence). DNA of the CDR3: TGTGCCAGCAGTTTATATAGCGGGGGGGACAATGAGCAGTTCTTC. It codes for CASSLYSGGDNEQFF.

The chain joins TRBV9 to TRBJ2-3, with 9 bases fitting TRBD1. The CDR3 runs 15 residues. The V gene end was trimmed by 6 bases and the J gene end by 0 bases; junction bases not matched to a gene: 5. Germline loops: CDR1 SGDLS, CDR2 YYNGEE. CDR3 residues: CASTTGTGSTDTQYF. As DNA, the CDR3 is TGTGCCAGCACTACCGGGACAGGGAGCACAGATACGCAGTATTTT.

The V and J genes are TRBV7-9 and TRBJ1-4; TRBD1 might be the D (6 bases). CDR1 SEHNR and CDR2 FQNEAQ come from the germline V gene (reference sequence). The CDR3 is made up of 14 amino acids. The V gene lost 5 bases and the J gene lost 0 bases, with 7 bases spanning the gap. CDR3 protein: CASSRTATNEKLFF. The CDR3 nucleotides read TGTGCCAGCAGCCGGACAGCAACTAATGAAAAACTGTTTTTT.

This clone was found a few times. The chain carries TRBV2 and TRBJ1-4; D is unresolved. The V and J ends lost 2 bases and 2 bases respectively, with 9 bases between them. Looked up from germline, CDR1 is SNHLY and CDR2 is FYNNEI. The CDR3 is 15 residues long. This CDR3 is CASSESGNTNEKLFF. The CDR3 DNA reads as TGTGCCAGCAGTGAATCGGGAAACACTAATGAAAAACTGTTTTTT.

CDR3: CAWSPGGYEQYF. The CDR3 region has the DNA TGTGCCTGGAGCCCGGGGGGGTACGAGCAGTACTTC. The rearrangement links TRBV30 to TRBJ2-7; 8 bases are shared with TRBD2. Germline V gene lookup returns CDR1 GTSNPN and CDR2 SVGIG (reference sequence). The V gene end was trimmed by 3 bases and the J gene end by 4 bases; junction bases not matched to a gene: 2. The length of the CDR3 is 12 residues.